This T cell receptor beta chain was documented in a study of molecular identifiers for immune sequencing clone quantification. Sorting captured naive CD8 T cells as CD8+CD4-CCR7+CD45RA+. This clonotype was picked up many times. TCRdb re-called the PCR reads through MiXCR, storing one row per CDR3 protein. The table includes tens of thousands of distinct CDR3 sequences, about a sixth detected once. The length of the CDR3 is 12 residues. The V gene's germline CDR1 is ENHRY and CDR2 SYGVKD. Trimming left V 10 bases short and J 5 bases short, with 15 bases between. The chain has TRBV10-3 and TRBJ2-7; D could derive from TRBD1 or TRBD2 (5 bases each). The receptor comes from a human donor in good health. Some libraries in this study had Jurkat cell RNA spiked in. The sequencing input was naive CD8+ T cells from blood, with Jurkat cell RNA spiked in. Subset described: FACS-sorted CD8+CD4-CCR7+CD45RA+ naive T cells. The CDR3, as DNA: TGTGCCACACAGGACGGGGCCCACGAGCAGTACTTC. Translation: CATQDGAHEQYF.